One sample yielded the 26 T cell receptor beta chains listed below, sequenced in a study of OX40 agonist ivuxolimab in advanced cancers. Libraries were made using the immunoSEQ multiplex PCR assay. The table comes from immuneACCESS by way of TCRdb, which keeps in-frame sequences with V and J called. Part of the clones is missing from these tables; in studies checked, under half for an unresolved V gene and the rest for unknown reasons. The sample profile shows 80,000 to 95,000 clones; approximately 86% of them were found once. The ten largest clones represent roughly 2% of the sample. Sample: CD4+ or CD8+ T cells sorted from blood, taken in a trial of the OX40 agonist ivuxolimab. Receptors were obtained from an adult with an advanced solid tumor such as melanoma, head and neck, liver or kidney cancer.

The chain uses TRBV29-1 and TRBJ1-5; 7 nucleotides agree with TRBD1. This CDR3 has 13 amino acids. CDR1 is SQVTM and CDR2 is ANQGSEA in the germline V gene. Germline trimming cut 5 bases from V and 2 bases from J; bases unmatched to any gene: 3. CDR3 nucleotides: TGCAGCGTTCGACAGGGTGGCAATCAGCCCCAGCATTTT. Its protein is CSVRQGGNQPQHF.

The rearrangement uses TRBV19 and TRBJ1-2; 8 bases are a match to TRBD1. V trimming: 5 bases; J trimming: 0 bases; junction bases outside the gene matches: 5. This CDR3 is built from 15 residues. From germline, CDR1 is LNHDA and CDR2 SQIVND (reference sequence). As DNA, the CDR3 is TGTGCCAGTAGTTCGGGACAGGCTTCTAACTATGGCTACACCTTC. This encodes CASSSGQASNYGYTF.

This rearrangement joins TRBV23-1 to TRBJ2-7; 12 bases agree with TRBD2. TRBV23-1 is an ORF, and what it does is uncertain. V lost 0 bases and J lost 7; bases outside the gene matches: 22. The CDR3 consists of 21 residues. The CDR3 loop reads CASSQSYGLAGPNGRRTEQYF. The DNA of the CDR3 is TGCGCCAGCAGTCAATCCTACGGACTAGCGGGGCCCAATGGGAGGAGAACGGAGCAGTACTTC.

The CDR3 nucleotides read TGTGCCAGCAGTTCGACAGGAGTAGGTGAAGCTTTCTTT. Translation gives CASSSTGVGEAFF. This chain links TRBV2 with TRBJ1-1; TRBD1 might be the D (6 bases). The CDR3 extends over 13 amino acids. The germline CDR1 and CDR2 sequences are SNHLY and FYNNEI. The germline V and J ends were trimmed by 5 bases and 7 bases, with 14 bases remaining between them. Full variable domain (outside the CDR3, taken from reference TRBV2 and TRBJ1-1): EPEVTQTPSHQVTQMGQEVILRCVPISNHLYFYWYRQILGQKVEFLVSFYNNEISEKSEIFDDQFSVERPDGSNFTLKIRSTKLEDSAMYFCASSSTGVGEAFFGQGTRLTVV.

This rearrangement joins TRBV7-3 to TRBJ2-3; possible D gene TRBD1, 6 bases. The CDR3 runs 14 residues. CDR1 and CDR2 from the germline V gene are SGHTA and FQGTGA. Trimming removed 4 bases at V and 0 bases at J, with 8 bases between. This CDR3 is CASSWTVSTDTQYF. The CDR3 nucleotides are TGTGCCAGCAGCTGGACAGTTAGCACAGATACGCAGTATTTT.

The chain uses TRBV5-5 and TRBJ2-7, with 9 bases lining up with TRBD1. Germline V lookup: CDR1 SGHKS, CDR2 YYEKEE (reference sequence). J lost 5 bases, V lost 5 bases, and 11 bases had no gene match. The CDR3 runs 15 residues. CDR3 nucleotides: TGTGCCAGCAGTTGGACCGGGACAGGGCTCGACGAGCAGTACTTC. Residues: CASSWTGTGLDEQYF.

The V and J genes are TRBV11-2 and TRBJ2-7; maybe TRBD2 (6 bases). The CDR3 spans 13 residues. In germline, CDR1 is SGHAT, CDR2 FQNNGV. Trimming cost V 3 bases and J 1 base, with 7 bases left between them. The chain's CDR3 is CASSFGSSYEQYF. The CDR3 coding sequence is TGTGCCAGCAGCTTCGGGAGTTCCTACGAGCAGTACTTC.

The chain is built from TRBV6-6 and TRBJ2-7; 7 nucleotides align to TRBD1. With V trimmed by 6 bases and J by 2 bases, 4 bases remained unmatched. Germline V lookup: CDR1 MNHNY, CDR2 SVGAGI (reference sequence). The CDR3 contains 13 residues. The CDR3 DNA reads TGTGCCAGCAGGAGGGACAGTGCCTACGAGCAGTACTTC. Its protein product is CASRRDSAYEQYF.

The chain has TRBV2 and TRBJ2-3, with 10 bases identical to TRBD1. V lost 4 bases to trimming and J lost 0 bases; unmatched junction nucleotides: 10. CDR3 length equals 18 residues. CDR1 is SNHLY and CDR2 is FYNNEI in the germline V gene. CDR3 protein: CASSVRDRGLGSTDTQYF. For the CDR3, the DNA is TGTGCCAGCAGTGTCCGGGACAGGGGCCTCGGAAGCACAGATACGCAGTATTTT.

The genes are TRBV7-2 and TRBJ2-1; 9 bases are shared with TRBD1. This CDR3 has 14 amino acids. The V segment lost 5 bases and the J segment 10 bases; nucleotides outside the gene matches: 9. Germline values: CDR1 SGHTA, CDR2 FQGNSA. The CDR3 loop is CASSLLNRGQEQFF. In DNA form, the CDR3 reads TGTGCCAGCAGCCTACTCAACAGGGGGCAGGAGCAGTTCTTC.

V usage is TRBV6-5 and J usage is TRBJ1-6; no definite D call. V lost 9 bases to trimming and J lost 6 bases, with 18 bases between them. The CDR3 sequence is 15 residues long. The germline V gene has CDR1 MNHEY and CDR2 SVGAGI. CDR3 in DNA: TGTGCCAGTTCGACAAGCCCAGCCAGTAATTCACCCCTCCACTTT. Translated: CASSTSPASNSPLHF.

The table lists this clone with a count of one. The rearrangement joins TRBV5-4 to TRBJ2-1; 10 bases line up with TRBD1. The germline CDR1 and CDR2 sequences are SGHNT and YYREEE (reference sequence). The CDR3 is made up of 14 amino acids. Trimming at V came to 4 bases and at J to 8 bases, leaving 6 bases not matched to a gene. The CDR3 region is CASSPRDRGDEQFF. In DNA, the CDR3 is TGTGCCAGCAGCCCCCGGGACAGGGGCGATGAGCAGTTCTTC.

This rearrangement joins TRBV4-1 to TRBJ2-7; D may be TRBD1 (5 bases). CDR3 length: 15 residues. The germline CDR1 and CDR2 sequences are MGHRA and YSYEKL. The V and J ends lost 0 bases and 4 bases respectively, with 13 bases between them. The chain's CDR3 is CASSQDWQGSYEQYF. CDR3 sequence (DNA): TGCGCCAGCAGCCAAGATTGGCAGGGAAGTTACGAGCAGTACTTC.

This chain connects TRBV5-1 to TRBJ2-2; 10 bases agree with TRBD1. With 7 bases clipped from V and 4 bases from J, the junction kept 4 bases outside the gene matches. Germline V gives CDR1 SGHRS, CDR2 YFSETQ. The CDR3 runs to 14 residues. CDR3 bases: TGCGCCAGCTTGGGACAGGGGACCACCGGGGAGCTGTTTTTT. It is translated as CASLGQGTTGELFF.

This chain joins TRBV18 and TRBJ1-1; D not resolved. This CDR3 is 15 amino acids long. Germline V gene data show CDR1 as KGHSH and CDR2 as LQKENI. V lost 3 bases, J lost 6 bases, and 17 bases lay in between. The CDR3 spells CASSPAALRYSEAFF. The CDR3, as DNA: TGTGCCAGCTCACCCGCAGCCCTTCGGTACTCTGAAGCTTTCTTT. Full variable domain (rest looked up from reference TRBV18 and TRBJ1-1): NAGVMQNPRHLVRRRGQEARLRCSPMKGHSHVYWYRQLPEEGLKFMVYLQKENIIDESGMPKERFSAEFPKEGPSILRIQQVVRGDSAAYFCASSPAALRYSEAFFGQGTRLTVV.

The chain recombines TRBV28 with TRBJ1-4; possible D gene TRBD1, 5 bases. Germline CDR1 and CDR2: MDHEN and SYDVKM. The V end lost 3 bases, the J end lost 6 bases, and 14 bases lay between the germline ends. CDR3 length: 15 amino acids. CDR3 DNA: TGTGCCAGCAGTTTGTTGACAGTAATCGATGAAAAACTGTTTTTT. Translating it yields CASSLLTVIDEKLFF. The full variable domain, rest sourced from reference TRBV28 and TRBJ1-4, is DVKVTQSSRYLVKRTGEKVFLECVQDMDHENMFWYRQDPGLGLRLIYFSYDVKMKEKGDIPEGYSVSREKKERFSLILESASTNQTSMYLCASSLLTVIDEKLFFGSGTQLSVL.

V is TRBV4-2 and J is TRBJ1-1, with D possibly TRBD1 on 5 matching bases. V was cut by 0 bases and J by 6 bases, with 35 bases left in between. The germline gives CDR1 LGHNA, CDR2 YNFKEQ. The CDR3 contains 22 residues. The CDR3 DNA reads TGTGCCAGCAGCCAAGATGCCCTTCCTTTCGAATCGAAATGGGGGGAGCAGTCTGAAGCTTTCTTT. It codes for CASSQDALPFESKWGEQSEAFF.

The rearrangement links TRBV7-9 to TRBJ1-1; D gene unclear. The CDR3 extends over 14 amino acids. CDR1 and CDR2 (germline): SEHNR, FQNEAQ (reference sequence). V was shortened by 1 base and J by 2 bases, with 8 bases between the two germline ends. The DNA of the CDR3 is TGTGCCAGCAGCTTAGTCACGGTTAACACTGAAGCTTTCTTT. Amino acids: CASSLVTVNTEAFF.

This chain joins TRBV6-1 and TRBJ2-1, with D possibly matching TRBD2 (5 bases). With 1 base removed from V and 4 bases from J, the gap between germline ends came to 8 bases. CDR1 and CDR2 from the germline V gene are MNHNS and SASEGT. The CDR3 loop spans 14 amino acids. The CDR3, as DNA: TGTGCCAGCAGTGAAGAGCGGTTGTACAATGAGCAGTTCTTC. Its protein is CASSEERLYNEQFF.

This clone was found once. The sample carries other DNA sequences with the same CDR3. The gene calls are TRBV7-9 and TRBJ2-2; D gene ambiguous. CDR1 is SEHNR and CDR2 is FQNEAQ in the germline V gene (reference sequence). V lost 5 bases to trimming and J lost 0 bases, with 7 bases between them. This CDR3 is built from 14 residues. CDR3 bases: TGTGCCAGCAGCCGCGGCGCGAACACCGGGGAGCTGTTTTTT. The encoded protein is CASSRGANTGELFF.

This chain joins TRBV2 and TRBJ2-5; 7 bases align to TRBD1. Germline CDR1 SNHLY, CDR2 FYNNEI. Trimming removed 4 bases from V and 5 bases from J; junction bases left unmatched: 4. The CDR3 is made up of 13 amino acids. The CDR3 region has the DNA TGTGCCAGCAGTGGACAGGGCAGGGAGACCCAGTACTTC. Its translation is CASSGQGRETQYF.

The chain has TRBV27 and TRBJ2-3; D call uncertain. V lost 5 bases to trimming and J lost 11 bases, with 14 bases between them. The CDR3 contains 12 residues. Germline-derived CDR1 and CDR2 are MNHEY and SMNVEV (reference sequence). CDR3 sequence (DNA): TGTGCCAGCAGTAGAGAGGTCGGTGGGCAGTATTTT. As protein: CASSREVGGQYF.

This chain uses TRBV15 with TRBJ1-5; D not resolved. V was trimmed by 5 bases and J by 5 bases, leaving 25 bases between them. The germline CDR1 and CDR2 sequences are LNHNV and YYDKDF (reference sequence). This CDR3 has 18 amino acids. The CDR3 sequence: CATSFESGRYEEDQPQHF. The CDR3 DNA reads TGTGCCACCAGCTTTGAGTCGGGCAGATATGAGGAGGATCAGCCCCAGCATTTT.

V and J are TRBV5-4 and TRBJ2-3, with 10 bases matching TRBD1. The CDR3 covers 15 residues. With V trimmed by 0 bases and J by 8 bases, 6 bases remained unmatched. CDR1 is SGHNT, CDR2 YYREEE, per germline (reference sequence). The DNA of the CDR3 is TGTGCCAGCAGCTTGGACGGGACAGGGGCCCCTACGCAGTATTTT. It specifies CASSLDGTGAPTQYF.

V is TRBV14 and J is TRBJ2-1; D is possibly TRBD1 (5 bases). With 4 bases removed from V and 9 bases from J, the gap between germline ends came to 19 bases. The CDR3 is made up of 15 amino acids. Per germline, CDR1 SGHDN and CDR2 FVKESK. This chain's CDR3 is CASSPLTTVYPEQFF. The CDR3 DNA is TGTGCCAGCAGCCCCCTAACGACAGTGTACCCTGAGCAGTTCTTC.

V and J are TRBV19 and TRBJ1-5, with 7 bases matching TRBD1. The V and J ends lost 2 bases and 1 base, in that order; junction bases with no gene match: 11. Germline CDR1 and CDR2: LNHDA and SQIVND (reference sequence). The CDR3 contains 18 residues. The CDR3 region is CASSISPTGFLSNQPQHF. The CDR3 DNA follows: TGTGCCAGTAGTATAAGTCCGACAGGGTTTTTGAGCAATCAGCCCCAGCATTTT.